This T cell receptor (beta chain) appears in the sequencing data of a study of technical replicates of blood from a few donors (dated by TCRdb to about 2017). Turning to this clone: Its antigen remains undetermined. One end of the junction is discordant with germline, which a read error may explain.

The CDR3 spans 11 residues, from the cysteine through the phenylalanine. The DNA shown is the 33-base CDR3, in frame from base 1. CDR1 and CDR2 are drawn from the germline V gene (reference sequence): MNHNY, SVGAGI. Libraries came from the immunoSEQ multiplex PCR assay. TCRdb stores this immuneACCESS table with in-frame sequences only. Part of the clones is absent; in the studies checked, under half of the shortfall reflects unresolved V genes, and no reason is known for the rest. Within this sample are 91,000 or so clones, with about 96% of them counted one time only. Of the sample, around 0.21% is held by the ten largest clones.

This receptor was obtained from a human donor in good health. Material: T cells isolated from PBMCs. The V gene is TRBV6-6 and the J gene is TRBJ2-1; TRBD2 aligns with 8 central bases. The CDR3 sequence is CASSYSGLVLF. The bases read TGTGCCAGCAGTTACTCGGGACTAGTTCTCTTC.